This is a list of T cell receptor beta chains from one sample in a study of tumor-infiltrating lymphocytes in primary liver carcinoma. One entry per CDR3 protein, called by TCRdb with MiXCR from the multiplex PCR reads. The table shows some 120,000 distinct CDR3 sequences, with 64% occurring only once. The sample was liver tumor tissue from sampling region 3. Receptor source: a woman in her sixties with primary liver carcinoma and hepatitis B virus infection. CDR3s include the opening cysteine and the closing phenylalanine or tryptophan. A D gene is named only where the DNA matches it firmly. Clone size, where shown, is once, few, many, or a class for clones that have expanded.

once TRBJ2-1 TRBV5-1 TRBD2 CPSSLLAGVYNEQFF TGCCCCAGCAGCTTACTGGCGGGAGTATACAATGAGCAGTTCTTC
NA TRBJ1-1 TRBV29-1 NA CNVGGDRGNTEAFF TGCAACGTTGGGGGGGATAGGGGGAACACTGAAGCTTTCTTT
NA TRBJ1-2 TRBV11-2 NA CAGSFSQPNYGYTF TGTGCCGGCAGTTTTTCACAGCCTAACTATGGCTACACCTTC
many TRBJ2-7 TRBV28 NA CAIQGSSYEQYF TGTGCCATCCAAGGGAGCTCCTACGAGCAGTACTTC
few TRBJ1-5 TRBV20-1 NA CSDSEVCNQPQHF TGCAGTGATTCGGAGGTCTGCAATCAGCCCCAGCATTTT
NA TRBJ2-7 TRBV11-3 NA CTSSTHRHGKYEQYF TGTACCAGCAGCACGCACAGGCATGGGAAATACGAGCAGTACTTC
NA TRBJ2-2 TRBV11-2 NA CASSPRGGPRELFF TGTGCTAGCAGCCCAAGGGGCGGGCCCAGGGAGCTGTTTTTT
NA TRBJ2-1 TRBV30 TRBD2 CAWGGGTSGEQFF TGTGCCTGGGGCGGAGGGACTAGCGGGGAGCAGTTCTTC
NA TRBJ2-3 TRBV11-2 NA CARSGMSNQPQYF TGTGCCAGAAGCGGTATGAGCAATCAGCCCCAGTATTTT
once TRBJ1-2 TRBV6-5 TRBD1 CAIRGQGVYGYTF TGTGCCATCAGGGGACAGGGTGTCTATGGCTACACCTTC
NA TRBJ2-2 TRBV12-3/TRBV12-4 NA CASSRQITEGPFF TGTGCCAGCAGCCGACAGATCACCGAGGGGCCGTTTTTT
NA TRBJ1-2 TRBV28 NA CASSKQGYYGYTF TGTGCCAGCAGTAAACAGGGCTACTATGGCTACACCTTC
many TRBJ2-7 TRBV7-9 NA CASSLALMGEQYF TGTGCCAGCAGCTTAGCACTAATGGGCGAGCAGTACTTC
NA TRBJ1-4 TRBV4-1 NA CASSPDKIKSEKLFF TGCGCCAGCAGCCCCGACAAGATAAAGAGTGAAAAACTGTTTTTT
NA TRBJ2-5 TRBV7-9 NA CASSLKTRGRETQYF TGTGCCAGCAGCTTAAAGACAAGGGGTCGCGAGACCCAGTACTTC
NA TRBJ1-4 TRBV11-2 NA CASSFRDKGKQLFF TGTGCCAGCAGCTTCCGGGACAAGGGTAAACAATTGTTTTTT
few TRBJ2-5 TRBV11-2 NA CASSFIPSQETQYF TGTGCCAGCAGCTTCATTCCCTCGCAAGAGACCCAGTACTTC
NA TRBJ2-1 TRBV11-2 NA CASSLVLASNVQFF TGTGCCAGCAGCTTAGTCCTAGCTAGCAATGTGCAGTTCTTC
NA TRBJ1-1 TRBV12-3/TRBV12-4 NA CASSSASVTTEAFF TGTGCCAGCAGTTCCGCCTCAGTGACCACTGAAGCTTTCTTT
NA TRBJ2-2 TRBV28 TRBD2 CASTPSTSSLAGGPAGELFF TGTGCCAGCACCCCATCGACCTCCTCCCTAGCGGGAGGGCCGGCGGGGGAGCTGTTTTTT
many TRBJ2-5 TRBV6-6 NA CASSSGLRQETQYF TGTGCCAGCAGCTCGGGACTGAGACAAGAGACCCAGTACTTC
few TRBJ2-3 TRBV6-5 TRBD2 CAGSRTSGGTDTQYF TGTGCCGGCAGTCGGACTAGCGGGGGGACAGATACGCAGTATTTT
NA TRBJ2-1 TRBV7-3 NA CASSLSSQGEQFF TGTGCCAGCAGCTTAAGCTCTCAGGGTGAGCAGTTCTTC
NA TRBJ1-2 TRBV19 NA CASNKRGTAAGYTF TGTGCCAGTAACAAACGAGGGACTGCGGCGGGCTACACCTTC
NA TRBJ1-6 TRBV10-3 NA CAISESMSSSYNSPLYF TGTGCCATCAGTGAGTCGATGTCGAGCTCCTATAATTCACCCCTCTACTTT
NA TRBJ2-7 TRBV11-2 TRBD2 CASSETGTSSYEQCF TGTGCCAGCAGCGAGACCGGGACTAGCTCTTACGAGCAGTGCTTC
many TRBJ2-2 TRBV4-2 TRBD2 CASSQGTSGNTGELFF TGTGCCAGCAGCCAAGGGACTAGCGGGAACACCGGGGAGCTGTTTTTT
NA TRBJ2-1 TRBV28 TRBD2 CALGAGGEEQFF TGTGCCCTCGGAGCGGGAGGTGAGGAGCAGTTCTTC
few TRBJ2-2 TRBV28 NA CASRRGINTGELFF TGTGCCAGCAGAAGGGGGATCAACACCGGGGAGCTGTTTTTT
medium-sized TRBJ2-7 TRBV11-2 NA CASSWTTYEQYF TGTGCCAGCAGCTGGACTACTTACGAGCAGTACTTC
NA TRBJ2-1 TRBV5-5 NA CTSSFGGGGNGQFF TGTACCAGCAGCTTCGGGGGAGGGGGCAATGGGCAGTTCTTC
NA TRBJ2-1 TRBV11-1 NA CARSSPEGPVRNEQFF TGTGCCAGAAGCTCCCCAGAGGGACCAGTGAGGAATGAGCAGTTCTTC
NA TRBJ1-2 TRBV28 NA CASSSERKRHYGYTF TGTGCCAGCAGTTCTGAACGCAAAAGGCACTATGGCTACACCTTC
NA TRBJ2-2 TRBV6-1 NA CASSEQSGTGELLF TGTGCTAGCAGTGAACAATCCGGGACCGGGGAGCTGTTATTT
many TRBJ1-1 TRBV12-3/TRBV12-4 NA CASRGPGDTEAFF TGTGCCAGCAGGGGACCCGGTGACACTGAAGCTTTCTTT
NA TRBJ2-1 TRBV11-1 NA CASSLTPDPTYNEQFF TGTGCTAGCAGCCTCACACCAGACCCTACTTACAATGAGCAGTTCTTC
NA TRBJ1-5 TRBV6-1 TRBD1 CASSDLGTQDRYQPQHF TGTGCCAGCAGTGATCTCGGGACCCAGGACAGGTATCAGCCCCAGCATTTT
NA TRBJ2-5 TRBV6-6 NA CASSYSASWRARETQYF TGTGCCAGCAGTTACTCTGCTAGCTGGAGGGCCCGGGAGACCCAGTACTTC
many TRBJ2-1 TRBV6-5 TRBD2 CASSRKRGGDNEQFF TGTGCCAGCAGTCGGAAGCGGGGCGGCGACAATGAGCAGTTCTTC
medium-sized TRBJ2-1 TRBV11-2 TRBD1 CASSHPDRGGNEQFF TGTGCCAGCAGCCACCCCGACAGGGGGGGGAATGAGCAGTTCTTC
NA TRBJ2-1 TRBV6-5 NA CASSRDGTPTYNEQFF TGTGCCAGCAGTCGTGACGGGACACCTACCTACAATGAGCAGTTCTTC
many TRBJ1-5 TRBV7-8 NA CASSPREGGNQPQHF TGTGCCAGCAGCCCCCGGGAGGGGGGGAATCAGCCCCAGCATTTT
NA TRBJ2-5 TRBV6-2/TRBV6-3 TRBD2 CASSQTSEETQCF TGTGCCAGCAGCCAGACTAGCGAAGAGACCCAGTGCTTC
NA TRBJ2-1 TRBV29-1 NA CSVEGGYSVYDEQFF TGCAGCGTTGAGGGGGGATATAGCGTCTACGATGAGCAGTTCTTC
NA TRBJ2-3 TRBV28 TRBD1 CASSLEDRSVRSDTQYF TGTGCCAGCAGTTTAGAGGACAGGAGTGTTCGGTCAGATACGCAGTATTTT
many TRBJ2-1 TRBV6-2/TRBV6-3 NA CASSYSMVQHEQFF TGTGCCAGCAGTTACTCGATGGTCCAGCATGAGCAGTTCTTC